The 10 T cell receptor beta chains listed next were all sequenced from one sample in a study of cytomegalovirus exposure and HLA in healthy donors. In the PCR, 60 Vbeta and 13 Jbeta primers were used. Clones were read by immunoSEQ multiplex PCR, and TCRdb kept only the in-frame ones, dropping some. The sample lists approximately 180,000 clones; about 80% were seen once. The sequencing sample was made of PBMCs. The receptors were sampled from a woman in her thirties in good health and CMV-seronegative.

The chain recombines TRBV6-1 with TRBJ1-5; TRBD1 matches 9 bases. There are 16 residues in the CDR3. Looked up from germline, CDR1 is MNHNS and CDR2 is SASEGT. V lost 1 base to trimming and J lost 9 bases; unmatched junction nucleotides: 10. CDR3 sequence: CASSEGQGQGFRPQHF. In nucleotides, the CDR3 is TGTGCCAGCAGTGAAGGGCAAGGACAGGGGTTTCGGCCCCAGCATTTT.

The sample holds a few counts of this clone. The chain couples TRBV5-1 to TRBJ2-7, with 7 bases aligning to TRBD1. V was clipped by 3 bases and J by 2 bases; unmatched bases: 14. Germline V gene data show CDR1 as SGHRS and CDR2 as YFSETQ. The CDR3 sequence is 17 residues long. CDR3 sequence reads: CASSWPDRDSNTYEQYF. CDR3 DNA sequence: TGCGCCAGCAGCTGGCCAGACCGGGACAGCAATACCTACGAGCAGTACTTC.

This chain uses TRBV28 with TRBJ2-2, with 7 bases matching TRBD2. V lost 6 bases and J lost 3; bases outside the gene matches: 22. This CDR3 comprises 20 residues. Looked up from germline, CDR1 is MDHEN and CDR2 is SYDVKM. CDR3 sequence (DNA): TGTGCCAGCAGCCCCGGCGGTCTAGCGGACACCTTCCGGGACACCGGGGAGCTGTTTTTT. It specifies CASSPGGLADTFRDTGELFF.

V gene TRBV5-4 combines with J gene TRBJ1-4, with a possible D match to TRBD1 (5 bases). The CDR3 runs 15 residues. V was cut by 3 bases and J by 3 bases, with 12 bases left in between. Per the germline V gene, CDR1 is SGHNT and CDR2 is YYREEE (reference sequence). The CDR3 DNA reads as TGTGCCAGCAGCTCCTCCCGGGGGGCTAATGAAAAACTGTTTTTT. It encodes CASSSSRGANEKLFF.

The V and J genes are TRBV7-3 and TRBJ2-1; 7 bases agree with TRBD2. V was clipped by 2 bases and J by 0 bases; unmatched bases: 7. This CDR3 is 17 amino acids long. CDR1 SGHTA and CDR2 FQGTGA come from the germline V gene. In nucleotides, the CDR3 is TGTGCCAGCAGCTTACGTCTAGCGGTTGGCTCCTACAATGAGCAGTTCTTC. This sequence encodes CASSLRLAVGSYNEQFF.

V and J are TRBV13 and TRBJ2-1, with 7 bases that match TRBD2. V lost 3 bases, J lost 0 bases, and 5 bases stayed unmatched. Germline V gene data show CDR1 as PRHDT and CDR2 as FYEKMQ (reference sequence). The CDR3 length is 16 residues. The CDR3 loop reads CASSFALAVSYNEQFF. The CDR3 DNA follows: TGTGCCAGCAGCTTCGCCCTAGCGGTCTCCTACAATGAGCAGTTCTTC.

This clone was found once. The V call is TRBV6-1, the J call TRBJ2-1, with D uncertain. CDR1 is MNHNS, CDR2 SASEGT, per germline. The CDR3 is 14 residues long. The V and J ends lost 3 bases and 6 bases respectively, with 12 bases between them. The CDR3 region has the DNA TGTGCCAGCAGTGAGGTTGGCGGTTTCAATGAGCAGTTCTTC. Translated, it gives CASSEVGGFNEQFF.

This chain connects TRBV23-1 to TRBJ2-2; TRBD1 agrees at 10 bases. TRBV23-1 is designated an ORF whose function remains uncertain. This CDR3 spans 18 amino acids. Trimming at V came to 2 bases and at J to 4 bases, leaving 10 bases not matched to a gene. CDR3 sequence reads: CASSQRGQGPRCTGELFF. CDR3 DNA: TGCGCCAGCAGTCAAAGGGGACAGGGGCCCCGATGCACCGGGGAGCTGTTTTTT.

This clone was counted a few times. The chain joins TRBV2 to TRBJ2-5; D is unclear. Trimming left V 3 bases short and J 1 base short, with 6 bases between. This CDR3 has 13 residues. Germline V gene lookup returns CDR1 SNHLY and CDR2 FYNNEI. The CDR3 sequence is CASSETGQETQYF. CDR3 nucleotides: TGTGCCAGCAGTGAGACTGGCCAAGAGACCCAGTACTTC.

The J gene is TRBJ1-2, the V gene TRBV27, with D perhaps matching TRBD1 (5 bases). The CDR3 sequence is 13 residues long. Germline assignment: CDR1 MNHEY and CDR2 SMNVEV (reference sequence). Between the trimmed V and J ends, which lost 5 bases and 6 bases, there was a span of 13 bases. The CDR3 DNA sequence: TGTGCCAGCAGTCACGCGACAGAGGATGGCTACACCTTC. Protein sequence: CASSHATEDGYTF.